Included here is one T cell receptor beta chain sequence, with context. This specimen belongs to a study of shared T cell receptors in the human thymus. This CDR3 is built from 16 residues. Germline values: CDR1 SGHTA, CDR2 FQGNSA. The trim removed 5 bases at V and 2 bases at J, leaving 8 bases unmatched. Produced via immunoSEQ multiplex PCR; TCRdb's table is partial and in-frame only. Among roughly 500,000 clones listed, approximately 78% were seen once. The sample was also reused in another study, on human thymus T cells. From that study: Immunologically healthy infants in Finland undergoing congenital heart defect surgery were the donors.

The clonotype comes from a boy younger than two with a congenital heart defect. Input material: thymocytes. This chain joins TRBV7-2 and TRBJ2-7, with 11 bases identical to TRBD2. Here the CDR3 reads CASSKYGTSGTYEQYF. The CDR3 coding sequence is TGTGCCAGCAGCAAATACGGGACTAGCGGAACCTACGAGCAGTACTTC.